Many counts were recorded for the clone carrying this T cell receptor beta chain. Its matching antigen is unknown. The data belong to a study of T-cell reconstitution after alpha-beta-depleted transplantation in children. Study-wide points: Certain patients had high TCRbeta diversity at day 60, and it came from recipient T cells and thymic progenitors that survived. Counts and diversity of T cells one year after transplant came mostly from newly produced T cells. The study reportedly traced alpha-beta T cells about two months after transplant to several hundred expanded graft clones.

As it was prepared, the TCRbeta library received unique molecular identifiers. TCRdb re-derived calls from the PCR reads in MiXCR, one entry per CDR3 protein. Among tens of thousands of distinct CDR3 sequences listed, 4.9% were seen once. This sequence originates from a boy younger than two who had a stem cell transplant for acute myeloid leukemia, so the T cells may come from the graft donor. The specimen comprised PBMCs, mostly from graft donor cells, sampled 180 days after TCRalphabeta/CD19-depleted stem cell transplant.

CDR3 sequence (DNA): TGTGCCAGCAGCTTGGTCGCAGGACCCTACAATGAGCAGTTCTTC. It specifies CASSLVAGPYNEQFF. This chain links TRBV5-6 with TRBJ2-1, with D unclear. V dropped 0 bases and J dropped 2 bases, with 9 bases sitting between them. Germline assignment: CDR1 SGHDT and CDR2 YYEEEE. The CDR3 consists of 15 residues. Filled out from reference TRBV5-6 and TRBJ2-1, the complete variable domain reads DAGVTQSPTHLIKTRGQQVTLRCSPKSGHDTVSWYQQALGQGPQFIFQYYEEEERQRGNFPDRFSGHQFPNYSSELNVNALLLGDSALYLCASSLVAGPYNEQFFGPGTRLTVL.